The 5 T cell receptor beta chains below all came from one sample that was sequenced in a study of blood T cell repertoires in COVID-19. Produced via immunoSEQ multiplex PCR; TCRdb's table is partial and in-frame only. The profile shows about 190,000 clones, around 73% of them singletons. Sequenced sample: PBMCs or T cells enriched from blood (not recorded which). These receptors all come from a woman in her forties or fifties who had recovered from COVID-19.

The chain is built from TRBV11-2 and TRBJ2-3; 9 bases are a match to TRBD1. V trimming: 4 bases; J trimming: 9 bases; junction bases outside the gene matches: 14. CDR3 length: 16 amino acids. From germline, CDR1 is SGHAT and CDR2 FQNNGV. For the CDR3, the DNA is TGTGCCAGCAGCTCGCAACAGACTGCGACAGGGGGAACGCAGTATTTT. Translation: CASSSQQTATGGTQYF.

The chain uses TRBV5-1 and TRBJ2-3, with 7 bases matching TRBD2. The CDR3 covers 15 residues. Germline CDR1 and CDR2: SGHRS and YFSETQ. Trimming took 7 bases from V and 0 from J; bases not matched to a gene: 8. The CDR3 DNA is TGCGCCAGCCAAGAGAGCGGGACGAGCACAGATACGCAGTATTTT. Translating gives CASQESGTSTDTQYF. Full variable domain (rest looked up from reference TRBV5-1 and TRBJ2-3): KAGVTQTPRYLIKTRGQQVTLSCSPISGHRSVSWYQQTPGQGLQFLFEYFSETQRNKGNFPGRFSGRQFSNSRSEMNVSTLELGDSALYLCASQESGTSTDTQYFGPGTRLTVL.

The J gene is TRBJ2-7, the V gene TRBV10-1; 7 nucleotides align to TRBD2. The CDR3 covers 14 residues. From germline, CDR1 is WNHNN and CDR2 SYGVQD (reference sequence). The V gene end was trimmed by 3 bases and the J gene end by 6 bases; junction bases not matched to a gene: 8. The CDR3: CASSESGDGGEQYF. In DNA, the CDR3 is TGCGCCAGCAGTGAAAGCGGGGACGGTGGCGAGCAGTACTTC.

This chain connects TRBV19 to TRBJ2-3, with D possibly matching TRBD2 (6 bases). Looked up from germline, CDR1 is LNHDA and CDR2 is SQIVND (reference sequence). V shed 5 bases and J shed 0 bases, with 12 bases lying between them. The length of the CDR3 is 15 residues. The CDR3 bases are TGTGCCAGTAGTCCACTCGGGACTAGCACAGATACGCAGTATTTT. This sequence encodes CASSPLGTSTDTQYF.

The chain couples TRBV7-2 to TRBJ2-3; D might be TRBD2 (6 bases). This CDR3 spans 19 amino acids. The germline gives CDR1 SGHTA, CDR2 FQGNSA. Trimming shortened V by 1 base and J by 6 bases, and 26 bases separated the two germline ends. The CDR3 nucleotides read TGTGCCAGCAGCTTAGGAGGGGCTAGGGAGGAACCAAACCGGGATACGCAGTATTTT. Its translation is CASSLGGAREEPNRDTQYF.